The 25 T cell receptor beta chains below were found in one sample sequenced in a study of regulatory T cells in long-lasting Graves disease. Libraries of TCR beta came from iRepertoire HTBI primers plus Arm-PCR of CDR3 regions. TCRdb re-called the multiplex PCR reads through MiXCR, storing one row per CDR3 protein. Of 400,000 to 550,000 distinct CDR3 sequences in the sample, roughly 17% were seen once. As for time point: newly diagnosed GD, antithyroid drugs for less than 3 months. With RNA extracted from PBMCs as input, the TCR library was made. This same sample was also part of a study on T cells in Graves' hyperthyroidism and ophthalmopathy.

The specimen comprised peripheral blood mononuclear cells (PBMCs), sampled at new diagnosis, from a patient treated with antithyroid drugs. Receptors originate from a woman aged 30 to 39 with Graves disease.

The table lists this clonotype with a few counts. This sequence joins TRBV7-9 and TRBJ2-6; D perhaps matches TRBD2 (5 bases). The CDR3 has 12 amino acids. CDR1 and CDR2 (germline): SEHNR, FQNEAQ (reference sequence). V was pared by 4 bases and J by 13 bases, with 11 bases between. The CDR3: CASSSSGGVLTF. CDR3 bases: TGTGCCAGCAGCTCTTCAGGCGGGGTCCTGACTTTC.

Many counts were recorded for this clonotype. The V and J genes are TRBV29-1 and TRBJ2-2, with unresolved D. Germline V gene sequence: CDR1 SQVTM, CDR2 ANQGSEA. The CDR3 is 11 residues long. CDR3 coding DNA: TGCAGTGCCCTAAGAACCGGGGAGCTGTTTTTT. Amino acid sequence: CSALRTGELFF.

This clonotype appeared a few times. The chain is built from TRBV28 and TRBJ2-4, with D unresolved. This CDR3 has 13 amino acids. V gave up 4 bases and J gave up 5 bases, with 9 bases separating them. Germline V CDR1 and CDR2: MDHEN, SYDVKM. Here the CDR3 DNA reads TGTGCCAGCAGTTCCCCTACGGAAAACATTCAGTACTTC. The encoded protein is CASSSPTENIQYF.

CDR3: CASSPKIRSISSYEQYF. The CDR3 bases are TGTGCCAGCAGCCCTAAAATAAGATCGATCAGCTCCTACGAGCAGTACTTC. This chain connects TRBV5-6 to TRBJ2-7, with D unresolved. V was clipped by 4 bases and J by 0 bases, with 20 bases between them. The length of the CDR3 is 17 residues. The V gene's germline CDR1 is SGHDT and CDR2 YYEEEE.

The CDR3 is CASSPTGFGGELFF. CDR3 nucleotides: TGTGCCAGCAGCCCGACAGGGTTCGGCGGGGAGCTGTTTTTT. The rearrangement uses TRBV28 and TRBJ2-2, with 7 bases identical to TRBD1. Germline V gene data show CDR1 as MDHEN and CDR2 as SYDVKM. J gave up 7 bases and V 6 bases, and 8 bases lay outside the gene matches. The length of the CDR3 is 14 residues.

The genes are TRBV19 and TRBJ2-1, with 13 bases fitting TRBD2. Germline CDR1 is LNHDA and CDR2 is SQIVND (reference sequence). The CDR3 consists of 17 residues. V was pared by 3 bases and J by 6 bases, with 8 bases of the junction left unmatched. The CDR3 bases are TGTGCCAGTAGTATCGGACTAGCGGGAGAGATTGTCAATGAGCAGTTCTTC. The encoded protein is CASSIGLAGEIVNEQFF.

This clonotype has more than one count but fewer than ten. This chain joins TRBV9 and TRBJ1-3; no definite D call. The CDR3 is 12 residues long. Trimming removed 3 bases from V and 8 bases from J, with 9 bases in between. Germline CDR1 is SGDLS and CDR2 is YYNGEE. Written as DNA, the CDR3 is TGTGCCAGCAGCGAGGACTTATACACCATATATTTT. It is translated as CASSEDLYTIYF.

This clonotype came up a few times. The DNA of the CDR3 is TGTGCCAGTCACCCGGGACAGGAGCCCTATGGAGGATACACCTTC. It codes for CASHPGQEPYGGYTF. The rearrangement joins TRBV19 to TRBJ1-2, with 8 bases that match TRBD1. Germline V lookup: CDR1 LNHDA, CDR2 SQIVND (reference sequence). J was trimmed by 11 bases and V by 8 bases; bases with no gene match: 19. This CDR3 spans 15 amino acids.

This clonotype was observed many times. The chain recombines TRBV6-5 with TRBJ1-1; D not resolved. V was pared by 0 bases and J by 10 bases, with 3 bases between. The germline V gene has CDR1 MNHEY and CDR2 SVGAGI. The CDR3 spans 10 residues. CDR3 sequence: CASSYSPAFF. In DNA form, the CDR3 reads TGTGCCAGCAGTTACTCGCCAGCTTTCTTT.

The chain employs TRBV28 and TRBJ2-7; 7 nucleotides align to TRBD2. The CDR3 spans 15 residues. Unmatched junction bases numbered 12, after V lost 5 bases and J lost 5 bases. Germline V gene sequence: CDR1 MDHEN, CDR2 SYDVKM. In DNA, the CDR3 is TGTGCCAGCAGTCTCCCGGCTAGCGGTACCCACGAGCAGTACTTC. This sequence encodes CASSLPASGTHEQYF. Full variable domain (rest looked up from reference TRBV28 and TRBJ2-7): DVKVTQSSRYLVKRTGEKVFLECVQDMDHENMFWYRQDPGLGLRLIYFSYDVKMKEKGDIPEGYSVSREKKERFSLILESASTNQTSMYLCASSLPASGTHEQYFGPGTRLTVT.

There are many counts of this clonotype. This CDR3 reads CASNPGASPHEQYF. The CDR3 nucleotides are TGTGCCAGCAACCCCGGGGCCTCTCCCCACGAGCAGTACTTC. V gene TRBV6-1 combines with J gene TRBJ2-7, with D perhaps being TRBD1 or TRBD2 (5 bases each). This CDR3 is 14 amino acids long. CDR1 is MNHNS, CDR2 SASEGT, per germline. Trimming took 7 bases from V and 5 from J, leaving 18 bases between them.

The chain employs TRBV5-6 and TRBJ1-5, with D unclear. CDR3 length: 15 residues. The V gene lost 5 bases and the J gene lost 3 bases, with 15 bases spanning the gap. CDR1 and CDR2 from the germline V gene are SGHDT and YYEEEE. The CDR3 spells CASSFLFESNQPQHF. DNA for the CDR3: TGTGCCAGCAGTTTCCTCTTTGAGTCCAATCAGCCCCAGCATTTT.

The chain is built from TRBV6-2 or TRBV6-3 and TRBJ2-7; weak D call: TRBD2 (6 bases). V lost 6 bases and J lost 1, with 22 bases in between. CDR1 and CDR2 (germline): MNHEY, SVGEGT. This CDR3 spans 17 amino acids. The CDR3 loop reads CASSHIGRGTSSYEQYF. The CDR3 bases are TGTGCCAGCAGCCATATCGGGCGGGGCACATCTTCCTACGAGCAGTACTTC.

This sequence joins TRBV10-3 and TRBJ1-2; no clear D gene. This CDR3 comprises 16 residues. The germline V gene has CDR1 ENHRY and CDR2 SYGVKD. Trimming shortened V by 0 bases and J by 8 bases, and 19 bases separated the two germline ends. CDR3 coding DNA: TGTGCCATCAGTGAGTCGGAACCGAAATCCTACGTCGGCTACACCTTC. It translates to CAISESEPKSYVGYTF.

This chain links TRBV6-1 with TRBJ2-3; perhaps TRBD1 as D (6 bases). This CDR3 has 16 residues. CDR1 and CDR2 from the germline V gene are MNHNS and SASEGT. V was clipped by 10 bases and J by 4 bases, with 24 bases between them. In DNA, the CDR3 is TGTGCCACCACCCCAAGGGGTCTACAGGGACCAGATACGCAGTATTTT. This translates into CATTPRGLQGPDTQYF.

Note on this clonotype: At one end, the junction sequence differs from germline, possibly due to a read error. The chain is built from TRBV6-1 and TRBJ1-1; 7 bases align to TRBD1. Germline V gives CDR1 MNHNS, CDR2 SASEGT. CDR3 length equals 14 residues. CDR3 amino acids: CASTPADRSSEAFF. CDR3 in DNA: TGTGCCAGCACCCCCGCGGACAGGTCGTCTGAGGCTTTCTTT.

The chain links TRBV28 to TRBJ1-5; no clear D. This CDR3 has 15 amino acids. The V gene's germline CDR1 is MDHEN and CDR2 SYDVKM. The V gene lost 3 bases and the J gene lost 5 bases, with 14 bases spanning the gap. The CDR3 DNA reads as TGTGCCAGCAGTTTTTCCCGGGCCCTCGATCAGCCCCAGCATTTT. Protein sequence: CASSFSRALDQPQHF.

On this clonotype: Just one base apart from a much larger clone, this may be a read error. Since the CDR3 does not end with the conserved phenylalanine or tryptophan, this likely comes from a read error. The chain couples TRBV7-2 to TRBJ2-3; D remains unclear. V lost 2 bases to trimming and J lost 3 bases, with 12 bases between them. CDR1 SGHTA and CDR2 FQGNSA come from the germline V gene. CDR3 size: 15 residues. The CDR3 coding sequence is TGTGCCAGCAGCTTAAGGCTGCGAGAGACAGATACGCAGTATTAT. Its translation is CASSLRLRETDTQYY.

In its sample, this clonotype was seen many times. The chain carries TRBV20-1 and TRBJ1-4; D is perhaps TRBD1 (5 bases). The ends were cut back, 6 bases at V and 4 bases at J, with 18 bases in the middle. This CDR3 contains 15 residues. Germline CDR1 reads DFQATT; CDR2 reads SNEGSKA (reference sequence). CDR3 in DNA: TGCAGTGCGAAAGTACCGGGACCAGATAATGAAAAACTGTTTTTT. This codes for CSAKVPGPDNEKLFF.

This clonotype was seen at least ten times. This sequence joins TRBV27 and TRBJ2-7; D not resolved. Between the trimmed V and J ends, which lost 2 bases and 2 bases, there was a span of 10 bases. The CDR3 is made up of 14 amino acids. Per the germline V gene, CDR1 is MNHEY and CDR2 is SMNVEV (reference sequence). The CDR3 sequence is CASSLRASTYEQYF. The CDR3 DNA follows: TGTGCCAGCAGTTTACGTGCCAGTACCTACGAGCAGTACTTC.

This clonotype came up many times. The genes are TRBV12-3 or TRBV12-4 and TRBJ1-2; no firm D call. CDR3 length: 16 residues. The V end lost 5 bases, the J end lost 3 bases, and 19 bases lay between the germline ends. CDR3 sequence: CASSPLPVWEDYGYTF. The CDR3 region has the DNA TGTGCCAGCAGTCCCCTCCCCGTATGGGAAGACTATGGCTACACCTTC.

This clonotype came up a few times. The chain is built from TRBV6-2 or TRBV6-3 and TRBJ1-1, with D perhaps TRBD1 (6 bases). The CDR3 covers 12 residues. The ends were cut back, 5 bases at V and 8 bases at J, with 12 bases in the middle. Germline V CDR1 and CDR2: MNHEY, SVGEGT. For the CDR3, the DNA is TGTGCCAGCAGTACAGGGCTGCACGAAGCTTTCTTT. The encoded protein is CASSTGLHEAFF.

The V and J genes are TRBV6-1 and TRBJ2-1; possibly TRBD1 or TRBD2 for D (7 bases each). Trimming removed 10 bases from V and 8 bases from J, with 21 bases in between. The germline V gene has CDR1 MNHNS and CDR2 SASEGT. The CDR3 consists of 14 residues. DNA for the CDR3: TGTGCCACCAGGGGGGGGAGGGTGATGGATGAGCAGTTCTTC. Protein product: CATRGGRVMDEQFF.

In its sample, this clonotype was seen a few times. In nucleotides, the CDR3 is TGTGCCAGCAGTCCCCCTCGGGTCCCTACGCATTTT. Translated, it gives CASSPPRVPTHF. The chain is built from TRBV28 and TRBJ1-5; D gene ambiguous. CDR1 and CDR2 from the germline V gene are MDHEN and SYDVKM. V was trimmed by 5 bases and J by 15 bases, leaving 17 bases between them. The CDR3 spans 12 residues.

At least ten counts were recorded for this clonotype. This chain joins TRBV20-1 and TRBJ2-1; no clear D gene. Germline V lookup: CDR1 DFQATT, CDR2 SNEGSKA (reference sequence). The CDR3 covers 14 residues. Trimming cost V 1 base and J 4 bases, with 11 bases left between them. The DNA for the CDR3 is TGCAGTGCTAGAGTCCAAGTAGGTTACAATGAGCAGTTCTTC. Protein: CSARVQVGYNEQFF.